The 28 T cell receptor beta chains given below trace back to one sample, sequenced in a study of PD-L1 blockade in urothelial cancer. Repertoires were generated with immunoSEQ multiplex PCR, while TCRdb's copy carries only in-frame clones and drops some. The repertoire holds 85,000 to 100,000 clones, over 90% seen once, with roughly a tenth in the top ten. Sequenced here: PBMCs, sampled around atezolizumab (anti-PD-L1) treatment. Receptors originate from a man in his 60s with urothelial cancer.

The gene calls are TRBV10-3 and TRBJ1-5; no definite D call. The CDR3 spans 18 residues. Germline V gene sequence: CDR1 ENHRY, CDR2 SYGVKD. The ends were cut back, 11 bases at V and 1 base at J, with 27 bases in the middle. CDR3 nucleotide sequence: TGTGCCGTCACCTACCGGGCCTCCCGCGGGTTAAGCAATCAGCCCCAGCATTTT. This gives the protein CAVTYRASRGLSNQPQHF.

This clone showed up just once. CDR3 region: CASSIVGRGSSGANVLTF. The CDR3 DNA follows: TGTGCCAGTAGTATAGTGGGCAGGGGCAGCTCTGGGGCCAACGTCCTGACTTTC. This chain connects TRBV19 to TRBJ2-6; D might be TRBD1 (6 bases). With 1 base removed from V and 0 bases from J, the gap between germline ends came to 13 bases. CDR1 is LNHDA and CDR2 is SQIVND in the germline V gene (reference sequence). This CDR3 has 18 amino acids. The whole variable domain, filled in from reference TRBV19 and TRBJ2-6, reads DGGITQSPKYLFRKEGQNVTLSCEQNLNHDAMYWYRQDPGQGLRLIYYSQIVNDFQKGDIAEGYSVSREKKESFPLTVTSAQKNPTAFYLCASSIVGRGSSGANVLTFGAGSRLTVL.

This clone was observed a handful of times. The rearrangement uses TRBV7-2 and TRBJ2-1, with 10 positions matching TRBD1. The CDR3 loop spans 14 amino acids. V lost 5 bases to trimming and J lost 10 bases; unmatched junction nucleotides: 8. CDR1 and CDR2 from the germline V gene are SGHTA and FQGNSA. The CDR3 spells CASSMGGTGVEQFF. CDR3 nucleotide sequence: TGTGCCAGCAGCATGGGGGGGACAGGGGTCGAGCAGTTCTTC.

This rearrangement joins TRBV9 to TRBJ1-1, with D perhaps TRBD1 (6 bases). The V and J ends lost 4 bases and 3 bases respectively, with 10 bases between them. Germline CDR1 SGDLS, CDR2 YYNGEE. CDR3 size: 13 residues. The CDR3 sequence is CASSRGGDTEAFF. CDR3 sequence (DNA): TGTGCCAGCAGCAGGGGGGGAGACACTGAAGCTTTCTTT.

The gene calls are TRBV23-1 and TRBJ1-6; 7 nucleotides match TRBD1. TRBV23-1 is identified as an open reading frame with a role that is uncertain. The CDR3 contains 20 residues. J gave up 10 bases and V 4 bases, and 25 bases lay outside the gene matches. CDR3 coding DNA: TGCGCCAGCAGTCTAACGCTCCAGGGATCTGACAGGGTCCCAGCATCACCCCTCCACTTT. As protein: CASSLTLQGSDRVPASPLHF.

V and J are TRBV7-2 and TRBJ2-1; 9 bases match TRBD2. The CDR3 totals 16 residues. Germline CDR1 SGHTA, CDR2 FQGNSA. V shed 1 base, J shed 0 bases, and the junction held 1 base outside the gene matches. The CDR3 DNA is TGTGCCAGCAGCTTAGGGCGGGGGGGCTCCTACAATGAGCAGTTCTTC. It codes for CASSLGRGGSYNEQFF.

The chain links TRBV5-1 to TRBJ2-3; TRBD2 aligns across 8 bases. CDR3 size: 18 residues. CDR1 and CDR2 from the germline V gene are SGHRS and YFSETQ. Unmatched junction bases numbered 17, after V lost 4 bases and J lost 4 bases. CDR3 sequence reads: CASSRGSLAGGLPDTQYF. Written as DNA, the CDR3 is TGCGCCAGCAGCCGGGGGTCGCTCGCGGGAGGATTGCCAGATACGCAGTATTTT.

V gene TRBV10-3 combines with J gene TRBJ1-1, with D possibly TRBD1 on 5 matching bases. The ends were cut back, 6 bases at V and 2 bases at J, with 13 bases in the middle. The CDR3 spans 14 residues. Per germline, CDR1 ENHRY and CDR2 SYGVKD. Here the CDR3 reads CAISGGIPNTEAFF. In nucleotides, the CDR3 is TGTGCCATCAGCGGGGGAATTCCAAACACTGAAGCTTTCTTT.

The chain combines TRBV28 with TRBJ1-2, with D possibly matching TRBD1 (5 bases). The length of the CDR3 is 14 residues. Germline V lookup: CDR1 MDHEN, CDR2 SYDVKM. V shed 1 base and J shed 5 bases, with 11 bases lying between them. The CDR3 is CASSLSPGGYGYTF. The CDR3 nucleotides are TGTGCCAGCAGTTTATCACCCGGGGGATATGGCTACACCTTC.

The rearrangement links TRBV5-4 to TRBJ2-3, with D perhaps TRBD2 (6 bases). CDR3 length: 15 amino acids. The V end was cut by 3 bases, the J end by 0 bases, with 11 bases between. CDR1 SGHNT and CDR2 YYREEE come from the germline V gene (reference sequence). Written as DNA, the CDR3 is TGTGCCAGCAGCTCGGGACTCTCTAGCACAGATACGCAGTATTTT. Translating it yields CASSSGLSSTDTQYF.

The chain uses TRBV4-1 and TRBJ1-3; 7 positions match TRBD1. Trimming removed 0 bases from V and 12 bases from J; junction bases left unmatched: 11. Germline assignment: CDR1 MGHRA and CDR2 YSYEKL. The CDR3 covers 15 residues. The CDR3 sequence is CASSQDKGTGAIIYF. CDR3 coding DNA: TGCGCCAGCAGCCAAGACAAGGGAACAGGGGCCATCATATATTTT.

The chain is built from TRBV7-2 and TRBJ2-7; D may be TRBD1 (5 bases). Trimming stripped 5 bases from V and 3 bases from J, with 8 bases between. The CDR3 sequence is 12 residues long. Germline CDR1 is SGHTA and CDR2 is FQGNSA. In DNA, the CDR3 is TGTGCCAGCAGCACCCAGGGCTACGAGCAGTACTTC. It is translated as CASSTQGYEQYF.

The CDR3 spells CASSGPGQGSTEAFF. CDR3 in DNA: TGCGCCAGCAGCGGACCGGGACAGGGTTCGACTGAAGCTTTCTTT. This chain uses TRBV5-1 with TRBJ1-1; 9 positions match TRBD1. V trimming: 4 bases; J trimming: 5 bases; junction bases outside the gene matches: 9. The CDR3 runs to 15 residues. CDR1 is SGHRS, CDR2 YFSETQ, per germline.

The chain links TRBV19 to TRBJ1-2, with 9 positions matching TRBD1. CDR1 is LNHDA and CDR2 is SQIVND in the germline V gene (reference sequence). The trim removed 5 bases at V and 5 bases at J, leaving 6 bases unmatched. The CDR3 spans 14 residues. Here the CDR3 reads CASSVDRGEYGYTF. The CDR3 region has the DNA TGTGCCAGTAGTGTGGACAGGGGAGAGTATGGCTACACCTTC.

The chain has TRBV27 and TRBJ2-7, with TRBD2 identical over 8 bases. Germline V gene lookup returns CDR1 MNHEY and CDR2 SMNVEV (reference sequence). The CDR3 covers 16 residues. The V segment lost 6 bases and the J segment 3 bases; nucleotides outside the gene matches: 13. CDR3 sequence (DNA): TGTGCCAGCAGGCATGACGAACCGGGACTAGGCTACGAGCAGTACTTC. Encoded protein: CASRHDEPGLGYEQYF.

V usage is TRBV19 and J usage is TRBJ2-2, with 8 bases fitting TRBD2. The CDR3 totals 17 residues. Germline V CDR1 and CDR2: LNHDA, SQIVND (reference sequence). The J segment lost 5 bases and the V segment lost 5 bases, leaving 13 bases of the junction unmatched. The CDR3 DNA reads TGTGCCAGTAGTTCTCACCTGCGGGGGGCGGGAACCGGGGAGCTGTTTTTT. As protein: CASSSHLRGAGTGELFF.

V gene TRBV4-3 combines with J gene TRBJ1-2; no clear D. Germline V gene lookup returns CDR1 LGHNA and CDR2 YSLEER. Trimming cost V 0 bases and J 7 bases, with 15 bases left between them. The CDR3 loop spans 15 amino acids. This CDR3 reads CASSQDHSPTGGYTF. The CDR3 bases are TGCGCCAGCAGCCAAGATCACTCCCCGACGGGTGGCTACACCTTC.

The J gene is TRBJ2-7, the V gene TRBV5-4, with D possibly being TRBD2 (6 bases). CDR3 length equals 14 residues. Trimming removed 6 bases from V and 2 bases from J, with 15 bases in between. Per the germline V gene, CDR1 is SGHNT and CDR2 is YYREEE (reference sequence). This chain's CDR3 is CASTAGTDAYEQYF. CDR3 DNA sequence: TGTGCCAGCACCGCAGGGACTGACGCCTACGAGCAGTACTTC.

This CDR3 reads CASSSKTSGLLYEQYF. The CDR3 DNA follows: TGTGCCAGCAGCTCGAAGACTAGCGGCCTTCTCTACGAGCAGTACTTC. The genes are TRBV7-2 and TRBJ2-7; 9 bases map to TRBD2. Trimming cost V 4 bases and J 3 bases; bases outside gene matches: 10. The CDR3 totals 16 residues. The germline gives CDR1 SGHTA, CDR2 FQGNSA.

The chain has TRBV5-5 and TRBJ1-1; TRBD1 matches 7 bases. Trimming at V came to 2 bases and at J to 1 base, leaving 5 bases not matched to a gene. The CDR3 runs 15 residues. Germline lookup yields CDR1 SGHKS and CDR2 YYEKEE (reference sequence). The CDR3 coding sequence is TGTGCCAGCAGCTTTGAGGCAGGGGGGAACACTGAAGCTTTCTTT. It codes for CASSFEAGGNTEAFF.

There are a few counts of this clone. The V gene is TRBV9, the J gene TRBJ2-2; D unresolved. V dropped 2 bases and J dropped 3 bases, with 11 bases sitting between them. CDR3 size: 15 residues. Germline V gene sequence: CDR1 SGDLS, CDR2 YYNGEE. The CDR3 spells CASSVGQLDTGELFF. In DNA form, the CDR3 reads TGTGCCAGCAGCGTCGGCCAGCTAGACACCGGGGAGCTGTTTTTT.

The genes are TRBV4-1 and TRBJ2-7, with D unresolved. CDR3 length: 13 amino acids. V was trimmed by 4 bases and J by 7 bases, leaving 14 bases between them. Germline V gene data show CDR1 as MGHRA and CDR2 as YSYEKL. The chain's CDR3 is CASSPGSSAEQYF. CDR3 sequence (DNA): TGCGCCAGCAGCCCGGGTTCCTCAGCAGAGCAGTACTTC.

The genes are TRBV28 and TRBJ1-2, with D possibly matching TRBD1 (6 bases). The germline CDR1 and CDR2 sequences are MDHEN and SYDVKM. V lost 1 base and J lost 3, with 9 bases in between. The CDR3 runs to 14 residues. CDR3 DNA sequence: TGTGCCAGCAGTTTATCTCGGACAGACTATGGCTACACCTTC. It is translated as CASSLSRTDYGYTF.

The chain joins TRBV9 to TRBJ2-4; possible D gene TRBD2, 6 bases. The germline CDR1 and CDR2 sequences are SGDLS and YYNGEE. Between the trimmed V and J ends, which lost 4 bases and 2 bases, there was a span of 13 bases. This CDR3 comprises 15 residues. The CDR3 bases are TGTGCCAGCAGCAAAGACGGGGGAACCAAAAACATTCAGTACTTC. Encoded protein: CASSKDGGTKNIQYF.

The chain joins TRBV2 to TRBJ1-5; a weak D match, TRBD1 (5 bases). This CDR3 contains 14 residues. Deletions cut 5 bases from V and 7 bases from J, with 15 bases between. Germline CDR1 is SNHLY and CDR2 is FYNNEI. This chain's CDR3 is CASSLVAGEQPQHF. In DNA, the CDR3 is TGTGCCAGCAGTCTCGTGGCGGGGGAACAGCCCCAGCATTTT.

Here the CDR3 reads CASSEIPGKVTDTQYF. CDR3 DNA: TGTGCCAGCAGTGAAATTCCGGGTAAAGTCACAGATACGCAGTATTTT. The gene calls are TRBV6-1 and TRBJ2-3; D is uncertain. This CDR3 has 16 amino acids. V was cut by 2 bases and J by 2 bases, with 14 bases left in between. Germline V gene lookup returns CDR1 MNHNS and CDR2 SASEGT.

This chain joins TRBV5-8 and TRBJ1-6, with D hard to call. The germline gives CDR1 SGHTS, CDR2 YDEGEE. The CDR3 is 15 amino acids. Trimming stripped 0 bases from V and 10 bases from J, with 14 bases between. The CDR3 DNA sequence: TGTGCCAGCAGCTTGGCCCCGGTGTACCGATCACCCCTCCACTTT. Its translation: CASSLAPVYRSPLHF.

The V call is TRBV10-2, the J call TRBJ1-6, with 7 bases lining up with TRBD1. This CDR3 has 13 amino acids. V trimming: 6 bases; J trimming: 5 bases; junction bases outside the gene matches: 1. CDR1 and CDR2 (germline): WSHSY, SAAADI. The CDR3 bases are TGCGCCAGCAGCGGGACAGATAATTCACCCCTCCACTTT. It encodes CASSGTDNSPLHF.